This entry features one TCR beta chain sequence. Just one base apart from a much larger clone, this may be a read error. Looked up from germline, CDR1 is SGHRS and CDR2 is YFSETQ. CDR3 size: 15 residues. V lost 0 bases to trimming and J lost 4 bases, with 10 bases between them. These data belong to a study of CD8+CD57+ T cells in acquired aplastic anemia. Genomic DNA acted as the template from which TCR beta VDJ combination and CDR3 sequence profiling were carried out. TCRdb fed the reads into MiXCR, producing one record per CDR3 protein. The sample shows about 140,000 distinct CDR3 sequences, roughly 40% of them seen only once.

This receptor was identified in a human donor in good health, serving as a control. The material sequenced was sorted CD4+, CD8+, or CD8+CD57+ T cells (not recorded which) from PBMCs. The chain joins TRBV5-1 to TRBJ1-4; D call uncertain. This chain's CDR3 is CASSLDSYFNEKLFF. The CDR3 DNA is TGCGCCAGCAGCTTGGACAGCTACTTTAATGAAAAACTGTTTTTT.